The 15 T cell receptor beta chains below were found in one sample sequenced in a study of T cell responses to AZD1222 COVID-19 vaccine. Here immunoSEQ multiplex PCR was the method, and the copy in TCRdb shows in-frame clones only, minus some. The data show 100,000 to 150,000 clones, roughly 86% seen once. This specimen consisted of peripheral blood, obtained 28 days after the second AZD1222 dose. These receptors originate from an adult who received the AZD1222 COVID-19 vaccine.

V is TRBV24-1 and J is TRBJ2-1; 7 nucleotides line up with TRBD1. V was pared by 4 bases and J by 3 bases, with 8 bases of the junction left unmatched. Germline V CDR1 and CDR2: KGHDR, SFDVKD. The CDR3 sequence is 16 residues long. The CDR3 is CATSESGTAYYNEQFF. The CDR3 coding sequence is TGTGCCACCAGTGAGTCCGGGACAGCGTACTACAATGAGCAGTTCTTC.

The chain links TRBV6-5 to TRBJ1-5; 7 nucleotides agree with TRBD1. Germline loops: CDR1 MNHEY, CDR2 SVGAGI. The CDR3 covers 15 residues. Losses at the gene ends were 6 bases for V and 9 bases for J; bases not matched to a gene: 14. In nucleotides, the CDR3 is TGTGCCAGCAGAAACGGAGGAGGGGGCGGGAGGCCCCAGCATTTT. Amino acids: CASRNGGGGGRPQHF.

The chain employs TRBV19 and TRBJ1-1; tentatively, D is TRBD1 (6 bases). Trimming took 5 bases from V and 4 from J, leaving 23 bases between them. CDR1 and CDR2 from the germline V gene are LNHDA and SQIVND (reference sequence). CDR3 length: 17 amino acids. Here the CDR3 DNA reads TGTGCCAGTAGTCCCCCTGGAGGGGGTACTAAACGCACTGAAGCTTTCTTT. Protein product: CASSPPGGGTKRTEAFF.

This clone was seen a few times. The chain uses TRBV6-1 and TRBJ1-4, with TRBD1 matching 8 bases. The germline V gene has CDR1 MNHNS and CDR2 SASEGT. The ends lost 2 bases at V and 5 bases at J; junction bases unmatched: 4. The CDR3 sequence is 15 residues long. The CDR3 DNA sequence: TGTGCCAGCAGTGAAAGTACAGGGGGAAATGAAAAACTGTTTTTT. This encodes CASSESTGGNEKLFF.

The gene calls are TRBV18 and TRBJ1-5; no definite D call. Germline V lookup: CDR1 KGHSH, CDR2 LQKENI. This CDR3 spans 14 amino acids. The germline V and J ends were trimmed by 2 bases and 2 bases, with 7 bases remaining between them. DNA of the CDR3: TGTGCCAGCTCACCAGGGGAAGGCAATCAGCCCCAGCATTTT. This encodes CASSPGEGNQPQHF. Full variable domain (missing parts from reference TRBV18 and TRBJ1-5): NAGVMQNPRHLVRRRGQEARLRCSPMKGHSHVYWYRQLPEEGLKFMVYLQKENIIDESGMPKERFSAEFPKEGPSILRIQQVVRGDSAAYFCASSPGEGNQPQHFGDGTRLSIL.

The chain couples TRBV19 to TRBJ2-7, with TRBD1 identical over 8 bases. Trimming cost V 7 bases and J 5 bases; bases outside gene matches: 13. The CDR3 contains 15 residues. In germline, CDR1 is LNHDA, CDR2 SQIVND (reference sequence). CDR3 sequence reads: CASTPRAGGFHEQYF. The CDR3 DNA follows: TGTGCCAGTACTCCCAGGGCAGGGGGCTTCCACGAGCAGTACTTC.

The gene calls are TRBV7-9 and TRBJ2-1; perhaps D is TRBD1 or TRBD2 (5 bases each). V lost 3 bases and J lost 8, with 17 bases in between. The CDR3 is 15 amino acids. Germline V lookup: CDR1 SEHNR, CDR2 FQNEAQ (reference sequence). CDR3 DNA: TGTGCCAGCAGCTTCCGGGACCTTTCTTACGATGAGCAGTTCTTC. Its translation is CASSFRDLSYDEQFF. The full variable domain, rest sourced from reference TRBV7-9 and TRBJ2-1, is DTGVSQNPRHKITKRGQNVTFRCDPISEHNRLYWYRQTLGQGPEFLTYFQNEAQLEKSRLLSDRFSAERPKGSFSTLEIQRTEQGDSAMYLCASSFRDLSYDEQFFGPGTRLTVL.

The rearrangement links TRBV3-1 (or the pseudogene TRBV3-2) to TRBJ2-7; perhaps TRBD2 as D (5 bases). This CDR3 region has 11 residues. Germline CDR1 LGHDT, CDR2 YNNKEL (reference sequence). The V end was cut by 8 bases, the J end by 3 bases, with 8 bases between. CDR3 DNA: TGTGCCAGCCGAGGACTCTACGAGCAGTACTTC. Translated, it gives CASRGLYEQYF.

The gene calls are TRBV6-2 or TRBV6-3 and TRBJ2-4; the D call may be TRBD1 or TRBD2 (5 bases each). Trimming took 3 bases from V and 2 from J, leaving 17 bases between them. Germline V gene lookup returns CDR1 MNHEY and CDR2 SVGEGT. This CDR3 has 17 amino acids. The CDR3 sequence is CASSYYGGVLTKNIQYF. The CDR3 DNA reads as TGTGCCAGCAGTTATTATGGGGGAGTGTTGACCAAAAACATTCAGTACTTC.

The rearrangement joins TRBV28 to TRBJ1-4, with D uncertain. Germline CDR1 reads MDHEN; CDR2 reads SYDVKM. The V gene lost 3 bases and the J gene lost 3 bases, with 14 bases spanning the gap. The CDR3 contains 16 residues. The CDR3 bases are TGTGCCAGCAGTTTCCGCGGCCCCCGACCTAATGAAAAACTGTTTTTT. This codes for CASSFRGPRPNEKLFF.

The V gene is TRBV6-5, the J gene TRBJ1-2, with D perhaps TRBD1 (5 bases). V shed 4 bases and J shed 0 bases, with 12 bases lying between them. Germline values: CDR1 MNHEY, CDR2 SVGAGI. The CDR3 sequence is 15 residues long. The CDR3 loop reads CASSFGRGANYGYTF. CDR3 in DNA: TGTGCCAGCAGTTTCGGCCGGGGGGCTAACTATGGCTACACCTTC.

The chain uses TRBV6-5 and TRBJ2-3, with 10 positions matching TRBD2. Per germline, CDR1 MNHEY and CDR2 SVGAGI. The CDR3 is 13 amino acids. The V gene end was trimmed by 6 bases and the J gene end by 3 bases; junction bases not matched to a gene: 0. The CDR3 loop reads CASRLAGTDTQYF. CDR3 coding DNA: TGTGCCAGCAGACTAGCGGGGACAGATACGCAGTATTTT.

This sequence joins TRBV11-2 and TRBJ1-1; 7 bases line up with TRBD1. With V trimmed by 3 bases and J by 0 bases, 13 bases remained unmatched. The CDR3 consists of 18 residues. CDR1 SGHAT and CDR2 FQNNGV come from the germline V gene. The CDR3 DNA is TGTGCCAGCAGCTTGGGCGGAGGGGGCGGCAAGATGAACACTGAAGCTTTCTTT. This gives the protein CASSLGGGGGKMNTEAFF. The complete variable domain, with remaining parts taken from reference TRBV11-2 and TRBJ1-1, reads EAGVAQSPRYKIIEKRQSVAFWCNPISGHATLYWYQQILGQGPKLLIQFQNNGVVDDSQLPKDRFSAERLKGVDSTLKIQPAKLEDSAVYLCASSLGGGGGKMNTEAFFGQGTRLTVV.

The chain combines TRBV3-1 (or the pseudogene TRBV3-2) with TRBJ2-5; 11 bases align to TRBD2. Germline V gene data show CDR1 as LGHDT and CDR2 as YNNKEL (reference sequence). CDR3 length equals 17 residues. Losses at the gene ends were 4 bases for V and 6 bases for J; bases not matched to a gene: 13. CDR3 nucleotides: TGTGCCAGCAGCCCCCGAACTAGCGGGGGAGCTCTGAAGACCCAGTACTTC. Protein: CASSPRTSGGALKTQYF.

This chain uses TRBV19 with TRBJ2-1, with 7 nucleotides matching TRBD2. CDR1 and CDR2 (germline): LNHDA, SQIVND (reference sequence). J gave up 6 bases and V 1 base, and 6 bases lay outside the gene matches. The CDR3 is 15 amino acids. CDR3 coding DNA: TGTGCCAGTAGTATAGTTAGCGGGTTTTCCAATGAGCAGTTCTTC. This encodes CASSIVSGFSNEQFF. Full variable domain (outside the CDR3, taken from reference TRBV19 and TRBJ2-1): DGGITQSPKYLFRKEGQNVTLSCEQNLNHDAMYWYRQDPGQGLRLIYYSQIVNDFQKGDIAEGYSVSREKKESFPLTVTSAQKNPTAFYLCASSIVSGFSNEQFFGPGTRLTVL.